Listed below are T cell receptor beta chains from one sample, sequenced in a study of response to subunit inactivated influenza vaccine. Via MiXCR, TCRdb re-called the RT-PCR reads, giving one row per CDR3 protein. This table holds over 650,000 distinct CDR3 sequences, about 18% found once. The material was PBMCs from blood, obtained around 5 days after vaccination. These receptors were collected from a man aged 45-65 years who received an inactivated influenza vaccine. The CDR3 runs from the conserved cysteine through the conserved F or W. A D gene is named only where the DNA matches it firmly. Clone sizes are given selectively: once, few, many, or a class where the clone is expanded.

v_gene	d_gene	j_gene	abundance	CDR3aa	CDR3nt
TRBV5-1	NA	TRBJ1-1	NA	CASSLASDTEAFF	TGCGCCAGCAGCTTGGCCTCAGACACTGAAGCTTTCTTT
TRBV29-1	TRBD1	TRBJ2-1	many	CSVPGQGAWNEQFF	TGCAGCGTTCCGGGACAGGGGGCTTGGAATGAGCAGTTCTTC
TRBV20-1	NA	TRBJ2-1	NA	CSAPAWDNEQFF	TGCAGTGCTCCAGCGTGGGACAATGAGCAGTTCTTC
TRBV10-3	NA	TRBJ2-3	NA	CAISEGARTDTQYF	TGTGCCATCAGTGAGGGGGCCAGGACAGATACGCAGTATTTT
TRBV19	NA	TRBJ1-6	NA	CASRTFPYNSPLHF	TGTGCCAGTAGAACCTTCCCCTATAATTCACCCCTCCACTTT
TRBV7-7	TRBD1	TRBJ2-1	NA	CASSPRQGTKLNEQFF	TGTGCTAGCAGCCCAAGACAGGGTACTAAACTGAATGAGCAGTTCTTC
TRBV9	NA	TRBJ2-6	NA	CASSGIGVSGANVLTF	TGTGCCAGCAGCGGTATCGGGGTGTCTGGGGCCAACGTCCTGACTTTC
TRBV10-3	NA	TRBJ1-1	NA	CAIRGDRWVTEAFF	TGTGCCATCAGGGGGGACCGGTGGGTCACTGAAGCTTTCTTT
TRBV6-1	TRBD2	TRBJ2-1	NA	CASRPPTSGGSTEQFF	TGTGCCAGCAGACCTCCGACTAGCGGGGGATCAACCGAGCAGTTCTTC
TRBV25-1	NA	TRBJ2-5	NA	CASSEYRGVETQYF	TGTGCCAGCAGTGAATATAGGGGAGTAGAGACCCAGTACTTC
TRBV4-2	NA	TRBJ1-4	few	CASSLIGEKLFF	TGTGCCAGCAGCCTAATAGGTGAAAAACTGTTTTTT
TRBV6-2/TRBV6-3	TRBD1	TRBJ2-3	few	CASSYRKDRSRDTQYF	TGTGCCAGCAGTTACAGAAAGGACAGGTCGAGGGATACGCAGTATTTT
TRBV27	NA	TRBJ2-2	NA	CASSLPGQVSNTGELFF	TGTGCCAGCAGTTTACCGGGACAAGTCTCGAACACCGGGGAGCTGTTTTTT
TRBV12-3/TRBV12-4	TRBD1	TRBJ1-3	NA	CASSLIVQGGLFSSGNTIYF	TGTGCCAGCAGTTTAATCGTTCAGGGGGGTCTCTTCAGCTCTGGAAACACCATATATTTT
TRBV11-3	NA	TRBJ2-4	NA	CASSEDGNIQYF	TGTGCCAGCAGCGAGGACGGAAACATTCAGTACTTC
TRBV20-1	TRBD2	TRBJ2-7	once	CSARAVSSGGYEQYF	TGCAGTGCTAGAGCCGTTTCTAGCGGAGGCTACGAGCAGTACTTC
TRBV7-9	NA	TRBJ2-3	few	CASSPGGFLGGTDTQYF	TGTGCCAGCAGCCCTGGAGGCTTCCTAGGTGGCACAGATACGCAGTATTTT